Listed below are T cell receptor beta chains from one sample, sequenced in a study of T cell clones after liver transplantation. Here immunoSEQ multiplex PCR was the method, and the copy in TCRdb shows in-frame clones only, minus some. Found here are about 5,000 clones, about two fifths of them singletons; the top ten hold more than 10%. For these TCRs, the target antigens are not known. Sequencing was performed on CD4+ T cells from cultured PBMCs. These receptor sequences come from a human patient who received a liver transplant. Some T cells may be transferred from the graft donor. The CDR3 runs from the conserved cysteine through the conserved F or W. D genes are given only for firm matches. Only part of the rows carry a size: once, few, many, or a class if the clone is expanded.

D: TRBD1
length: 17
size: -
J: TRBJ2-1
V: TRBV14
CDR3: CASSHGPDRGRNNEQFF
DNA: TGTGCCAGCAGCCACGGACCCGACAGGGGGCGAAACAATGAGCAGTTCTTC

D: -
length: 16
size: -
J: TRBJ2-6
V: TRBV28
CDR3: CASIPLPGSGANVLTF
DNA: TGTGCCAGCATTCCCCTTCCAGGTTCTGGGGCCAACGTCCTGACTTTC

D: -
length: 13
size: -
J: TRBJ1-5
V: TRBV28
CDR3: CASSLWRYQPQHF
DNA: TGTGCCAGCAGTTTATGGAGATACCAGCCCCAGCATTTT

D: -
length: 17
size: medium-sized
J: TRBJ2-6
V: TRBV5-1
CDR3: CASSFSVGGSGANVLTF
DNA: TGCGCCAGCAGCTTCTCTGTCGGGGGCTCTGGGGCCAACGTCCTGACTTTC

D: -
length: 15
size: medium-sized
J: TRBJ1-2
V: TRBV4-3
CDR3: CASSQDNEGWRGYTF
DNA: TGCGCCAGCAGCCAAGATAATGAGGGTTGGAGGGGCTACACCTTC

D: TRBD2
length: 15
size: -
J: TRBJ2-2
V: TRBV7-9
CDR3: CASSRTSGYTGELFF
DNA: TGTGCCAGCAGCCGGACTAGCGGCTACACCGGGGAGCTGTTTTTT

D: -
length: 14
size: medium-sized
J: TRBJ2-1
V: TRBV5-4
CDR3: CASRGGGAYNEQFF
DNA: TGTGCCAGCAGAGGCGGAGGGGCCTACAATGAGCAGTTCTTC

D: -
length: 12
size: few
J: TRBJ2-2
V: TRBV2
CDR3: CASSDRVGELFF
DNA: TGTGCCAGCAGTGACAGGGTTGGGGAGCTGTTTTTT

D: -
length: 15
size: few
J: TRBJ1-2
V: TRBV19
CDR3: CASSATGEGLGGYTF
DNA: TGTGCCAGTAGCGCCACCGGAGAGGGGTTAGGTGGCTACACCTTC

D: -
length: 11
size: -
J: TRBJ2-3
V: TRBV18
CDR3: CASYRTDTQYF
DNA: TGTGCCAGCTATCGCACAGATACGCAGTATTTT

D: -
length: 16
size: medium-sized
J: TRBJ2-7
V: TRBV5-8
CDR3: CASSLGNTRSVDEQYF
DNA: TGTGCCAGCAGCTTGGGGAACACCCGGAGTGTAGACGAGCAGTACTTC

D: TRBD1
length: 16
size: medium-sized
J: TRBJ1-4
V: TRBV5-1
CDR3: CASSLAGQGANEKLFF
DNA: TGCGCCAGCAGCTTGGCTGGACAGGGGGCTAATGAAAAACTGTTTTTT

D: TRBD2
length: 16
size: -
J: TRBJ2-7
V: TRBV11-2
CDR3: CASSTGLAGGSYEQYF
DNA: TGTGCCAGCAGCACGGGACTAGCGGGGGGCTCCTACGAGCAGTACTTC

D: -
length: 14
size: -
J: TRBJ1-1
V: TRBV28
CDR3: CASSRGQENTEAFF
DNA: TGTGCCAGCAGTCGTGGGCAGGAGAACACTGAAGCTTTCTTT

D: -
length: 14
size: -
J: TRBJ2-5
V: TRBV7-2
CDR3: CASNNRYTGETQYF
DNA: TGTGCCAGCAACAACCGGTATACTGGAGAGACCCAGTACTTC

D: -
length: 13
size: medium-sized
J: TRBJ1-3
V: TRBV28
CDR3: CASSLDQRNTIYF
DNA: TGTGCCAGCAGTTTAGATCAAAGAAACACCATATATTTT

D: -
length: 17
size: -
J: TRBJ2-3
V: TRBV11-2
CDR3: CASSLEDNGFGTDTQYF
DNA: TGTGCCAGCAGCCTTGAGGATAACGGGTTCGGCACAGATACGCAGTATTTT

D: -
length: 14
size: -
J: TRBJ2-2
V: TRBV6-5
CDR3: CASSTGLNTGELFF
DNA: TGTGCCAGCAGCACGGGCCTTAACACCGGGGAGCTGTTTTTT

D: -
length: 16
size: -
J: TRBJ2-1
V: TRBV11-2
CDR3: CASSRGWGGSYNEQFF
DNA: TGTGCCAGCAGCCGAGGGTGGGGAGGCTCCTACAATGAGCAGTTCTTC

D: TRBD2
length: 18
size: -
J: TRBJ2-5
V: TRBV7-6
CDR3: CASSLGVSAASGEETQYF
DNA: TGTGCCAGCAGCTTAGGGGTTTCAGCGGCTAGCGGGGAAGAGACCCAGTACTTC

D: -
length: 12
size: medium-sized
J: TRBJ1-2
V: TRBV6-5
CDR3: CASSVGGYGYTF
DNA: TGTGCCAGCTCGGTCGGGGGCTATGGCTACACCTTC

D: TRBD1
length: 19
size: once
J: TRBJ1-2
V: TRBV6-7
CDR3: CASSYSAGTGGEPNYGYTF
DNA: TGTGCCAGCAGTTATTCCGCCGGGACAGGGGGGGAACCTAACTATGGCTACACCTTC

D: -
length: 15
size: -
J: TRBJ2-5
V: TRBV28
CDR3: CASSATGRPQETQYF
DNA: TGTGCCAGCAGTGCTACAGGGCGGCCCCAAGAGACCCAGTACTTC

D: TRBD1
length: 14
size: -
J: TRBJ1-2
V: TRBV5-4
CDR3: CASSQSLGGTGYTF
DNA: TGTGCCAGCAGTCAGAGCTTAGGGGGCACTGGCTACACCTTC

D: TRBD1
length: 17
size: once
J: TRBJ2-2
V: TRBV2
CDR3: CASSEAGGQGGTGELFF
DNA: TGTGCCAGCAGTGAAGCGGGGGGACAGGGTGGCACCGGGGAGCTGTTTTTT

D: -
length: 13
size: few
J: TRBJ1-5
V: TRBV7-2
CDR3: CASSLRQNQPQHF
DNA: TGTGCCAGCAGCTTAAGACAGAATCAGCCCCAGCATTTT

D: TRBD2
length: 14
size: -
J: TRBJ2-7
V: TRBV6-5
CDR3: CASSYSAGLGEQYF
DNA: TGTGCCAGCAGTTACTCGGCGGGACTAGGCGAGCAGTACTTC

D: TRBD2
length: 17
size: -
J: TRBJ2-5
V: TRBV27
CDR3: CASSLGPHEAGGETQYF
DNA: TGTGCCAGCAGTTTAGGGCCGCATGAGGCGGGAGGGGAGACCCAGTACTTC

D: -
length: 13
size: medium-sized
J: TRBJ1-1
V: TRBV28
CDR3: CASSLYRDTEAFF
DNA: TGTGCCAGCAGTTTATACAGGGACACTGAAGCTTTCTTT

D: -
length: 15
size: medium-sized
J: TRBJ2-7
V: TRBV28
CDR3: CASSLIGGKSYEQYF
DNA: TGTGCCAGCAGTTTAATAGGCGGGAAGTCCTACGAGCAGTACTTC

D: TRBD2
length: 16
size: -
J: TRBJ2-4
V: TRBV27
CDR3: CASSLWGAGGKNIQYF
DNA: TGTGCCAGCAGTTTATGGGGGGCGGGAGGCAAAAACATTCAGTACTTC

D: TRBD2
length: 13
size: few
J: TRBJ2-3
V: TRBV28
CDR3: CAAGLAVTDTQYF
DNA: TGTGCAGCGGGGCTAGCGGTTACAGATACGCAGTATTTT

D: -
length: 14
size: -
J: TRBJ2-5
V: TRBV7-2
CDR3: CASSLPVNPETQYF
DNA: TGTGCCAGCAGCTTACCCGTAAACCCGGAGACCCAGTACTTC

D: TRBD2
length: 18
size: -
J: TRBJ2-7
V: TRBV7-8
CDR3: CASSSILFTSGLLREQYF
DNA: TGTGCCAGCAGCTCCATACTCTTTACTAGCGGTCTCCTTCGGGAGCAGTACTTC

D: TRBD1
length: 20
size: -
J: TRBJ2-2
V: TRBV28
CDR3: CASSYLQGARLSAVTGELFF
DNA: TGTGCCAGCAGCTATCTACAGGGGGCGCGGTTAAGTGCAGTCACCGGGGAGCTGTTTTTT

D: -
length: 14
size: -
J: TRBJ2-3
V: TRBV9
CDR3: CASSANPTADTQYF
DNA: TGTGCCAGCAGCGCCAACCCGACAGCAGATACGCAGTATTTT

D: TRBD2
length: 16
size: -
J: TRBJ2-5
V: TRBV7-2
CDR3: CASSQGLAGGQETQYF
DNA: TGTGCCAGCAGCCAGGGGCTAGCGGGAGGGCAAGAGACCCAGTACTTC

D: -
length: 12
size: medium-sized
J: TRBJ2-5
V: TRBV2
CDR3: CASSSDQETQYF
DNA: TGTGCCAGCAGTTCAGATCAAGAGACCCAGTACTTC

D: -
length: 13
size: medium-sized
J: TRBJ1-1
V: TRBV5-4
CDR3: CASSFRRETEAFF
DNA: TGTGCCAGCAGCTTTCGCCGGGAGACTGAAGCTTTCTTT

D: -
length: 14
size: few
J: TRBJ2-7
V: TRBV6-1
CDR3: CASSPGTHTYEQYF
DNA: TGTGCCAGCAGTCCTGGGACTCATACCTACGAGCAGTACTTC

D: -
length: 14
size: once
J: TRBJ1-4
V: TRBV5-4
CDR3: CASSLTGQGEKLFF
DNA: TGTGCCAGCAGCTTGACAGGGCAGGGGGAAAAACTGTTTTTT

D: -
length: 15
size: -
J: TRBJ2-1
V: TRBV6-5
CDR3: CASSYERPSYNEQFF
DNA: TGTGCCAGCAGTTACGAGCGGCCCTCCTACAATGAGCAGTTCTTC

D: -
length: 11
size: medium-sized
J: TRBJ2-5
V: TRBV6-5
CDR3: CASSRQETQYF
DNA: TGTGCCAGCAGTCGACAAGAGACCCAGTACTTC

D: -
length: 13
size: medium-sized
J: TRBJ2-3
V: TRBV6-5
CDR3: CASSYTRKDTQYF
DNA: TGTGCCAGCAGTTACACGCGGAAGGATACGCAGTATTTT

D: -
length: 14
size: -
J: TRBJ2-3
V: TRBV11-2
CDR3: CASSWGLSTDTQYF
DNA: TGTGCCAGCAGCTGGGGACTGTCCACAGATACGCAGTATTTT

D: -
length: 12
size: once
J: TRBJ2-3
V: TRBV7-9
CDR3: CASSSEADTQYF
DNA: TGTGCCAGCAGCTCAGAGGCAGATACGCAGTATTTT

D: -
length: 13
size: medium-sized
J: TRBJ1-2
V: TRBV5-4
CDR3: CASSPDGNYGYTF
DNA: TGTGCCAGCAGCCCCGATGGGAACTATGGCTACACCTTC

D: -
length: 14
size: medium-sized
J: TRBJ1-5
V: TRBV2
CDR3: CASRPGQVNQPQHF
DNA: TGTGCCAGCAGGCCGGGACAAGTCAATCAGCCCCAGCATTTT

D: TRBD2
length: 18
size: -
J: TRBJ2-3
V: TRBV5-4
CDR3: CASSRPGLAGEGADTQYF
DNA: TGTGCCAGCAGCCGACCGGGACTAGCGGGAGAGGGGGCAGATACGCAGTATTTT

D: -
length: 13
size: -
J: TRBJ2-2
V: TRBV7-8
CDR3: CASSFTNTGELFF
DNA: TGTGCCAGCAGCTTCACGAACACCGGGGAGCTGTTTTTT